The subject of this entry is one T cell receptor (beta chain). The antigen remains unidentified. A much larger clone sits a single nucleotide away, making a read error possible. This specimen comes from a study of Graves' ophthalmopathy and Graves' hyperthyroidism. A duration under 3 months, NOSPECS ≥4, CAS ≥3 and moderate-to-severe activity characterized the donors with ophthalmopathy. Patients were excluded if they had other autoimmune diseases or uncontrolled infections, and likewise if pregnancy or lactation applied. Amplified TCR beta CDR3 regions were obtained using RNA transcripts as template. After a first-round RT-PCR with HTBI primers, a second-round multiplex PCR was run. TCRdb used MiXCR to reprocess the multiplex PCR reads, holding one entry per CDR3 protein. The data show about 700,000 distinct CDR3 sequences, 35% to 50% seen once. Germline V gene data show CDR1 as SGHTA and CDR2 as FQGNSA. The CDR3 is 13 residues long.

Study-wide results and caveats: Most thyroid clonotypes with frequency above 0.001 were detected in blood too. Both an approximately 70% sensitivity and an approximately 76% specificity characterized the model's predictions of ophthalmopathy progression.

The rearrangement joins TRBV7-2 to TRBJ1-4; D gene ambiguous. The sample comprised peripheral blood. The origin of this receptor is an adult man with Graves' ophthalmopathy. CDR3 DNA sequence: TGTGCCAGCAGCTTAGCGCCGAATGAAAAACTGTCTTTT. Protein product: CASSLAPNEKLSF.